Given below is one T cell receptor (beta chain) in context. Its target is unknown. This CDR3 has 12 residues. Germline V gene data show CDR1 as MDHEN and CDR2 as SYDVKM. This sample stems from a study of cytomegalovirus exposure and HLA in healthy donors. Study summary: T cells numbering around 190 million yielded around 120 million unique TCR beta sequences in an earlier analysis.

Primers included in the PCR were 60 Vbeta and 13 Jbeta primers. The protocol was immunoSEQ multiplex PCR, while the TCRdb copy is restricted to in-frame clones and leaves out a portion. Recorded for this sample: roughly 57,000 clones. The study's findings and limits: Looking again later, the authors saw that most CMV-associated TCR beta chains seemed HLA-restricted. The presence/absence work took it that sequencing depth was about the same across donors. When analyzed later, a missense DCLRE1C variant was found to be linked to TCR beta V- and J-gene trimming.

The chain carries TRBV28 and TRBJ2-5; D uncertain. The DNA end favors TRBJ2-7, so the J call may be wrong. Sequencing was performed on PBMCs. The receptor was isolated from a man aged 18 to 30 in good health and CMV-seropositive. CDR3 residues: CATSEALYEQYF. Here the CDR3 DNA reads TGTGCCACCTCCGAGGCTCTCTACGAGCAGTACTTC.